This T cell receptor (beta chain) was identified in a study of T cell responses to AZD1222 COVID-19 vaccine. Study at large: Samples with a second dose at about 4 or about 12 weeks were pooled together.

The protocol was immunoSEQ multiplex PCR, while the TCRdb copy is restricted to in-frame clones and leaves out a portion. The sample holds about 100,000 clones, roughly 89% seen once. The V gene lost 0 bases and the J gene lost 5 bases, with 3 bases spanning the gap. Per the germline V gene, CDR1 is SGHKS and CDR2 is YYEKEE (reference sequence). The CDR3 is 12 amino acids. There are a few counts of this clone. Its antigen is unknown. Study-level results: Reportedly, nearly half the spike-specific TCRs target unmutated variant regions. Females made up more of the donors, who were largely white British, and clonal diversity may have come out too low. With two AZD1222 doses given, Spike-specific TCR breadth and depth both rose.

Source: peripheral blood, taken on day 0 of AZD1222 vaccination. V usage is TRBV5-5 and J usage is TRBJ2-4, with no clear D. This TCR derives from an adult in good health. DNA for the CDR3: TGTGCCAGCAGCTTGGTGGAAAACATTCAGTACTTC. It codes for CASSLVENIQYF.